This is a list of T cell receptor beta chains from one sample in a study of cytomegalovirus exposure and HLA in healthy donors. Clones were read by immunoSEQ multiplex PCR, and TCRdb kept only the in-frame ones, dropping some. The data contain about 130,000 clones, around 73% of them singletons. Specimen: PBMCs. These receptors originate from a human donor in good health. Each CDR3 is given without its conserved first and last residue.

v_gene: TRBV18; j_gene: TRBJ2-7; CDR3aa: ASSPQTNYEQY
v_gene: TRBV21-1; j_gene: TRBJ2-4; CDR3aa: ASRVQEWN
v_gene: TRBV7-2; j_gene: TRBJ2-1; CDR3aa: ASSRVWASSYNEQF
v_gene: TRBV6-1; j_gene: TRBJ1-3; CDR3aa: ASSDRRQGKFGGNTIY
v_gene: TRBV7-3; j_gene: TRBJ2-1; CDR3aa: ASSLGGGSGNEQF
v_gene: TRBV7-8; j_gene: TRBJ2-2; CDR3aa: ASSAELAGMNTGELF
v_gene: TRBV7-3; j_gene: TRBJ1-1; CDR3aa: ASSLHPGNTEAF
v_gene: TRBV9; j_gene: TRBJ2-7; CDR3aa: ASSTTGGSYEQY
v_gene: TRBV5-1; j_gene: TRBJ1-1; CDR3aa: ASRLGENTEAF
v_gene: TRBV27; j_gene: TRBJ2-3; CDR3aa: ASSSQGGGSDTQY
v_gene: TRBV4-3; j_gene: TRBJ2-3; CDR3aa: ASSYRGQADTQY
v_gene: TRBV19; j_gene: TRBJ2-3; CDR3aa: ASSTGTSGRGWTDTQY
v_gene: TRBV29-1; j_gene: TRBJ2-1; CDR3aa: SVELWGEF
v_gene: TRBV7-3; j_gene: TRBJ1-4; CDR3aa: ASSRALGEKLF
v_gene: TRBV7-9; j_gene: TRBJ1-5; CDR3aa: ASSFAGTYPNQPQH
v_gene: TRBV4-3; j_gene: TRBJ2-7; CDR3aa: ASSHGTGVSYEQY
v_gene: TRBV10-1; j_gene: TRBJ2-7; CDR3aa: ASSDHSVPTVFYEQY